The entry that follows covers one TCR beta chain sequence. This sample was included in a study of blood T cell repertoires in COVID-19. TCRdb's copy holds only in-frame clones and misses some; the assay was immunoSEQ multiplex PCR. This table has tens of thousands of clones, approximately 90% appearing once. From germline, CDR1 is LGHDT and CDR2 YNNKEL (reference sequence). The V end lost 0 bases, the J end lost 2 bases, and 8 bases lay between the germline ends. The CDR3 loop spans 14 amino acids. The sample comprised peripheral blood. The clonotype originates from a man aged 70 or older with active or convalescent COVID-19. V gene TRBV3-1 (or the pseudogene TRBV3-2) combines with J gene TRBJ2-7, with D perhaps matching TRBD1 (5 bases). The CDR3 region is CASSQEGATYEQYF. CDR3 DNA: TGTGCCAGCAGCCAAGAAGGGGCGACCTACGAGCAGTACTTC.